This T cell receptor (beta chain) emerged from a study of blood T cells in healthy people across ages. Trimming stripped 6 bases from V and 1 base from J, with 9 bases between. The CDR3 contains 13 residues. A sample-barcoded 5' primer and a J-beta primer mix were used in a second PCR of roughly 7 to 11 cycles. TCRdb independently ran MiXCR on the 5' RACE reads; one entry per CDR3 protein. The sample records about 2 million distinct CDR3 sequences, roughly 50% being singletons. The sample taken for sequencing was blood. The chain joins TRBV12-3 or TRBV12-4 to TRBJ1-1; D gene ambiguous. The clonotype comes from a middle-aged woman in good health. The CDR3 region has the DNA TGTGCCAGCAGGTTCAGAGAGAACACTGAAGCTTTCTTT. It is translated as CASRFRENTEAFF.